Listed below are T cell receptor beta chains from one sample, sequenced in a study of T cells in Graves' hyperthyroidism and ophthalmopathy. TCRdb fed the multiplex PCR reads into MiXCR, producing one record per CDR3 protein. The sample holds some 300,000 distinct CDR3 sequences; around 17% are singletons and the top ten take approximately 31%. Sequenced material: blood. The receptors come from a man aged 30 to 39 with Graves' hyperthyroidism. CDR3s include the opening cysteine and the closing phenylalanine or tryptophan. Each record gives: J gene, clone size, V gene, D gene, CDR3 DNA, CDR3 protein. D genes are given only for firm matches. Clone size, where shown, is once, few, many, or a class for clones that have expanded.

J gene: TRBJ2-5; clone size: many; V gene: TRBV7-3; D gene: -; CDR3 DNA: TGTGCCAGCAGCCCCCGACGGAGTGAGACCCAGTACTTC; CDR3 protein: CASSPRRSETQYF
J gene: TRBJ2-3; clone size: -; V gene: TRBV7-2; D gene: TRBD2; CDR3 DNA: TGTGCCAGCATCCAAAAGCCCGGACTAGCGGGGGCTCCCTCGGATACGCAGTATTTT; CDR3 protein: CASIQKPGLAGAPSDTQYF
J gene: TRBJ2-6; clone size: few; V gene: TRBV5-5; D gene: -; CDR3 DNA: TGTGCCAGCGAAGGGAGGACTGGGGCCAACGTCCTGACTTTC; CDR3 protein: CASEGRTGANVLTF
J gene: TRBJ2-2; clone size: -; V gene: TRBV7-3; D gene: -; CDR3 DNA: TGTGCCAGCAGCTTAAACGGGGCATCGCTCACCGGGGAGCTGTTTTTT; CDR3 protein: CASSLNGASLTGELFF
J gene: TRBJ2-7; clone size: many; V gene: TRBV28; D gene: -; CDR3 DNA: TGTGCCAGCAGTTCCCATGACACCTTCGAGCAGTACTTC; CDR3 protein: CASSSHDTFEQYF
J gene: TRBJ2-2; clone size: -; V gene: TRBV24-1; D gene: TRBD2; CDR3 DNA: TGTGCCACCAGTGATTTCCGGCGGGGGGGGAACACCGGGGAGCTGTTTTTT; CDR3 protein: CATSDFRRGGNTGELFF
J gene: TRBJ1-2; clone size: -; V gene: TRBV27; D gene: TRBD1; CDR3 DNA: TGTGCCAGCTCTACTTCAGACCACAGGGGAAACTTTGGCTACACCTTC; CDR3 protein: CASSTSDHRGNFGYTF
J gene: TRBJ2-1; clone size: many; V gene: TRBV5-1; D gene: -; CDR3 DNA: TGCGCCAGCAGCTTGGAGGTGGGGGGATCGACTCCCGAGCAGTTCTTC; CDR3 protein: CASSLEVGGSTPEQFF
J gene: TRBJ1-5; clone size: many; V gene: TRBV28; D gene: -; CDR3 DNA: TGTGCCAGCAGCTTTGGTGGCCAGCCCCAGCATTTT; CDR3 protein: CASSFGGQPQHF
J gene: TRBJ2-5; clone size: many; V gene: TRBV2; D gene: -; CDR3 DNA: TGTGCCAGCCCAAAAAGGGGATCCGAGACCCAGTACTTC; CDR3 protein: CASPKRGSETQYF
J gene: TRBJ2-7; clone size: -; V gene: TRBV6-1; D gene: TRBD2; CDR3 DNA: TGTGCCGCCAGCTATAGCGGGAGGGCCTACGAGCAGTACTTC; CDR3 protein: CAASYSGRAYEQYF
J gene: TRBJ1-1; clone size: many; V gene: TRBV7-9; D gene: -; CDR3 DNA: TGTGCCAGCAGCCGGGACACTGAAGCTTTCTTT; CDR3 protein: CASSRDTEAFF
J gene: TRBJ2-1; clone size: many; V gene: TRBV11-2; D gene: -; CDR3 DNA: TGTGCCAGCAGCCTATACACCACTGGCCCCCCCTGGGTCGGCAATGAGCAGTTCTTC; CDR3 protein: CASSLYTTGPPWVGNEQFF
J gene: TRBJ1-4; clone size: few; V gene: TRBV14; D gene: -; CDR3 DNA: TGTGCCAGCAGTCAAGCAGGGGCGCGAAATGAAAAACTGTTTTTT; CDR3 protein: CASSQAGARNEKLFF
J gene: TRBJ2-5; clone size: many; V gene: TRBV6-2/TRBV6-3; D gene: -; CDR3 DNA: TGTGCCAGCAGTTACTCGTCCACCCCCGCGCGGGGTCCGGAGGAGACCCAGTACTTC; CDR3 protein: CASSYSSTPARGPEETQYF
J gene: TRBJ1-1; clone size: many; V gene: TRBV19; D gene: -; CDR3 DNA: TGTGCCAGTAAGGGCAAATCTATGAACACTGAAGCTTTCTTT; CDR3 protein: CASKGKSMNTEAFF
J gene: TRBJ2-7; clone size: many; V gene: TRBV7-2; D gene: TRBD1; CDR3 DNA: TGTGCCAGCAGCTTAGAGGGACAGATTATCTACGAGCAGTACTTC; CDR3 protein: CASSLEGQIIYEQYF
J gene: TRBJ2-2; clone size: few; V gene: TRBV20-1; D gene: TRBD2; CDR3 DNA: TGCAGTGCTTCTAGCGGGATTGACACCGGGGAGCTGTTTTTT; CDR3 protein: CSASSGIDTGELFF
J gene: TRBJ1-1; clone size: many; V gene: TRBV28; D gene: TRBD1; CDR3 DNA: TGTGCCAGCAGTATGACAGGGAATTCAAACACTGAAGCTTTCTTT; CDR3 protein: CASSMTGNSNTEAFF
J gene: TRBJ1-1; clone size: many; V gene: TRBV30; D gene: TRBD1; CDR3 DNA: TGTGCCTGGAGTGAACAGGGGGTCCACCCGGGCACTGAAGCTTTCTTT; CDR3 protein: CAWSEQGVHPGTEAFF
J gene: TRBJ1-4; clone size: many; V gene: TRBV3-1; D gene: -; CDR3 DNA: TGTGCCAGCAGCCAAGGGACAGCAACTAATGAAAAACTGTTTTTT; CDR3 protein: CASSQGTATNEKLFF
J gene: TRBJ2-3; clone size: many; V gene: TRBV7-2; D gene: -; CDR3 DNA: TGTGCCAGCAGCTTAGGGCTAGCCACAGATACGCAGTATTTT; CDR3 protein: CASSLGLATDTQYF
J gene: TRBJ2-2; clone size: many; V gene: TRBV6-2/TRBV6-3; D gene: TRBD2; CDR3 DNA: TGTGCCAGCAGTTACGAAGTAGCGGGTCAGAACACCGGGGAGCTGTTTTTT; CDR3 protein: CASSYEVAGQNTGELFF
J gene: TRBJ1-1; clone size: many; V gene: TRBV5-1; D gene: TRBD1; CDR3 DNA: TGCGCCAGCAGCTTTACGGGACAGGGAACTGAAGCTTTCTTT; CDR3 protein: CASSFTGQGTEAFF
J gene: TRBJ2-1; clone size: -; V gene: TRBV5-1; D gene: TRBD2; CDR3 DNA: TGCGCCAGCAGACCCGCGGGAGGGGTGTATCTCAATGAGCAGTTCTTC; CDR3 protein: CASRPAGGVYLNEQFF
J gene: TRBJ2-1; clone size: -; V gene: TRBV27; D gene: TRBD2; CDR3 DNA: TGTGCCCGCAGTGCCCGGGGAGCGGGAGCCTATGAGCAGTTCTTC; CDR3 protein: CARSARGAGAYEQFF
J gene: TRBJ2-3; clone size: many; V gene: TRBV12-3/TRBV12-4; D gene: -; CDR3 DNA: TGTGCCAGCAGATCTATAGCTGCTAGCACAGATACGCAGTATTTT; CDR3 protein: CASRSIAASTDTQYF
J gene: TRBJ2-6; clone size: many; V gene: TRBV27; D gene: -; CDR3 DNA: TGTGCCAGCAGTTTAGCGAGCTCTGGGGCCAACGTCCTGACTTTC; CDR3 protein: CASSLASSGANVLTF
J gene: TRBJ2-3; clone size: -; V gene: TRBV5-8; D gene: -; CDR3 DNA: TGTGCCAGCAGCTTGGGTTCGGTAGTAGGCACAGATACGCAGTATTTT; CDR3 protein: CASSLGSVVGTDTQYF
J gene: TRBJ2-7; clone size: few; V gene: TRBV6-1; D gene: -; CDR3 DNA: TGTGCCAGCAGGAGGGCCCCCTACGAGCAGTACTTC; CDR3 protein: CASRRAPYEQYF
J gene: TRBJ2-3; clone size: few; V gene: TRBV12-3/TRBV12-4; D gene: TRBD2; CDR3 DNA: TGTGCCAGCAGTCGGACTAGCGGGAGTGCTGCGGATACGCAGTATTTT; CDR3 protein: CASSRTSGSAADTQYF
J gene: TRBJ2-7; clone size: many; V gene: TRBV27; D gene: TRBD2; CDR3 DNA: TGTGCCCCCAAACATAAGCGGGAGGGCCAGTCCTACGAGCAGTACTTC; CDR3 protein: CAPKHKREGQSYEQYF
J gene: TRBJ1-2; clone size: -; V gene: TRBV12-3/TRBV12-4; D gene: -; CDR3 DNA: TGTGCCAGCAGTTTATTTGGGACGGGGATCGGCTACACCTTC; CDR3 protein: CASSLFGTGIGYTF
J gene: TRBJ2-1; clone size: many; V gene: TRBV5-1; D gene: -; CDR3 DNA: TGCGCCAGCACCTCTGGGGGTAATGAGCAGTTCTTC; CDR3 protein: CASTSGGNEQFF
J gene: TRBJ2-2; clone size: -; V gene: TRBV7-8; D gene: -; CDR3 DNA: TGTGCCAGCACCTGGGACACCGGGGAGCTGTTTTTT; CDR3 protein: CASTWDTGELFF
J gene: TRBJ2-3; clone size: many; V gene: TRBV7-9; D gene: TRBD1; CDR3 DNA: TGTGCCAGCAGCTCGGGACAGGGAATTACAGATACGCAGTATTTT; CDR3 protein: CASSSGQGITDTQYF
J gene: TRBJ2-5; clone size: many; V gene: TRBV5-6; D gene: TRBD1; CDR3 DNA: TGTGCCAGCAGCTTCGGGACAGGTCAAGAGACCCAGTACTTC; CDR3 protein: CASSFGTGQETQYF
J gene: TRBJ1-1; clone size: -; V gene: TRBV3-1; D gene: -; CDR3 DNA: TGTGCCAGCAGCCAAGATCGGGGAGGGGGACTCACTGAAGCTTTCTTT; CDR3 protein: CASSQDRGGGLTEAFF
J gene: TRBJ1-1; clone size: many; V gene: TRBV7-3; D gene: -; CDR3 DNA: TGTGCCAGCAGCTTATACACGGACACTGAAGCTTTCTTT; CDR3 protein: CASSLYTDTEAFF
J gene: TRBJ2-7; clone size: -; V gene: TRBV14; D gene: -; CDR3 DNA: TGTGCCAGCAGCCAAGGACAGGCGGACTACGAGCAGTACTTC; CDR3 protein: CASSQGQADYEQYF
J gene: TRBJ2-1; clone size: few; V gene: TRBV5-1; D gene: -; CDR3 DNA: TGCGCCAGCAGCTTGGGAGGGGCGAAGATTATACTAGCCCATGAGCAGTTCTTC; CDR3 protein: CASSLGGAKIILAHEQFF
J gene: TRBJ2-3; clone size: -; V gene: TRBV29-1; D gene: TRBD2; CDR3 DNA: TGCAGCGTCAAAGCGGGACCCACAGATACGCAGTATTTT; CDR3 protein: CSVKAGPTDTQYF
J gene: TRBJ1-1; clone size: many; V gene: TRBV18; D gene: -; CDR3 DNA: TGTGCCAGCTCACCAAATTGGGGTATGAACACTGAAGCTTTCTTT; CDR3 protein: CASSPNWGMNTEAFF
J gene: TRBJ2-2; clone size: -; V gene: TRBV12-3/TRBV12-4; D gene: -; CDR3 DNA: TGTGCCAGCTCTGATGCGGGGAACACCGGGGAGCTGTTTTTT; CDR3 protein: CASSDAGNTGELFF